A selection of T cell receptor beta chains follows, all from one sample in a study of blood T cell repertoires in COVID-19. Profiling relied on immunoSEQ multiplex PCR, and the TCRdb table lists in-frame clones only, not all of them. The sample shows around 280,000 clones, roughly 80% of them seen only once. Source material: peripheral blood. All receptors derive from a woman aged 50 to 60 with active or convalescent COVID-19. The CDR3 runs from the conserved cysteine through the conserved F or W. D genes are given only for firm matches. Only part of the rows carry a size: once, few, many, or a class if the clone is expanded.

clone_size j_call d_call v_call cdr3_nt cdr3_aa
. TRBJ1-2 . TRBV5-4 TGTGCCAGCAGCTTGGGGGCCTTGTTTGGTGATCACACCTTC CASSLGALFGDHTF
. TRBJ2-6 TRBD1 TRBV5-5 TGTGCCAGCAGCTTGGCCCTCGGACAGGGGCTGACTGGGGCCAACGTCCTGACTTTC CASSLALGQGLTGANVLTF
. TRBJ1-2 TRBD1 TRBV2 TGTGCCAGCAGCCGGGACAGGGGGCGCGATGGCTACACCTTC CASSRDRGRDGYTF
. TRBJ1-1 . TRBV27 TGTGCCAGCAGTTTCGGACTTTCTCTCCAAGCTTTCTTT CASSFGLSLQAFF
few TRBJ1-4 . TRBV7-9 TGTGCCAGCAGCTCCTGGGGGGGCTTAACTAATGAAAAACTGTTTTTT CASSSWGGLTNEKLFF
. TRBJ2-4 . TRBV5-1 TGCGCCAGCAGCTGGGAACAACAGGGAGTTCAGTACTTC CASSWEQQGVQYF
once TRBJ2-1 TRBD2 TRBV6-6 TGTGCCAGCAGTCCCCGGGGCGGGGGGAGCTCCTACAATGAGCAGTTCTTC CASSPRGGGSSYNEQFF
once TRBJ1-2 TRBD1 TRBV28 TGTGCCAGCAGTTTTTCCGACAGGGCGCCGGAAGGCTACACCTTC CASSFSDRAPEGYTF
. TRBJ1-5 . TRBV2 TGTGCCAGCAGTCCTGAGAGGGGCAATCAGCCCCAGCATTTT CASSPERGNQPQHF
few TRBJ1-1 . TRBV11-3 TGTGCCAGCAGCTTCGGGGGAAACACTGAAGCTTTCTTT CASSFGGNTEAFF